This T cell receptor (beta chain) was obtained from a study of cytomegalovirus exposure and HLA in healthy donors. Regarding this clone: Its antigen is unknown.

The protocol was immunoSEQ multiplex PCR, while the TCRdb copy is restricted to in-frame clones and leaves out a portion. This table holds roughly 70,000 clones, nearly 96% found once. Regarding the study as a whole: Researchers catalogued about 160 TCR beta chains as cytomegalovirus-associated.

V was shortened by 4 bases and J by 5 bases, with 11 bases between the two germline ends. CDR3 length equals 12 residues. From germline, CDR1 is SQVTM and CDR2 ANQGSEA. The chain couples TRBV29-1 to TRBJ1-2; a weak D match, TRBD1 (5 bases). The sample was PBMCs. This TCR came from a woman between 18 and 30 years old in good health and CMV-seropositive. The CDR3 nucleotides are TGCAGCGTTGGTGTGCAGGGTTATGGCTACACCTTC. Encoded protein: CSVGVQGYGYTF.